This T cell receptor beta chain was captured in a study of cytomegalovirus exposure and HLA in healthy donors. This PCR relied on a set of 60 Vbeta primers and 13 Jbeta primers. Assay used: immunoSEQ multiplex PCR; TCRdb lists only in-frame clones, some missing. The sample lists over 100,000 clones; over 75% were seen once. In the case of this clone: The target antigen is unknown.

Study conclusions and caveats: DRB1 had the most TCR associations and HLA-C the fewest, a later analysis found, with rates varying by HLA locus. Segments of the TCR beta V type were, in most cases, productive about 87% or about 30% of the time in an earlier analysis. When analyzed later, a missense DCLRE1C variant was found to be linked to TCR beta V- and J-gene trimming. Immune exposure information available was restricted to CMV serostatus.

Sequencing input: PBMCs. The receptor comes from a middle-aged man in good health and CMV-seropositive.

The DNA for the CDR3 is TGTGCCAGCAGCTTAGGAGGAACCGGAGAGACTGAAGCTTTCTTT. Translating it yields CASSLGGTGETEAFF. This chain joins TRBV7-9 and TRBJ1-1; D unclear. This CDR3 has 15 residues. Germline values: CDR1 SEHNR, CDR2 FQNEAQ (reference sequence). V was shortened by 1 base and J by 5 bases, with 14 bases between the two germline ends.